This TCR beta chain emerged from a study of tumor and adjacent non-tumor tissue in lung cancer. Study-level information: Aged about 31 to 76 years, patients included approximately 11 men and roughly five women with stage I to III disease.

The library came from three nested PCR rounds adapted from ARM-PCR protocols. TCRdb passed the multiplex PCR reads through MiXCR, listing each CDR3 protein once. The sample has some 77,000 distinct CDR3 sequences; around 70% are singletons. About this clonotype: One junction end disagrees with the germline gene, perhaps due to a read error.

The CDR3 has 18 amino acids. Germline CDR1 MNHNS, CDR2 SASEGT. RNA was extracted from bulk tissue without any cell sorting. Donors were chemotherapy-naive, newly diagnosed lung cancer surgical patients in China, August–November 2014. The V and J genes are TRBV6-1 and TRBJ2-1; D is unclear. Material: lung tumor tissue. The receptor's source is a woman between 65 and 79 years old with non-small cell lung cancer. This CDR3 reads CASQIFYSFPTTDNEQLF. The CDR3 nucleotides are TGTGCCAGCCAAATATTTTATTCCTTTCCAACTACCGACAATGAGCAGCTCTTC.